The following is a T cell receptor (beta chain) sequence with its context. It lacks a known antigen. No base-level quality is on record; no much larger clone is a single base apart. The CDR3 regions of human TCRbeta chains were analyzed by immunosequencing. Per the source publication's procedure: TCRs in the repertoires were compared against a reference library of SARS-CoV-2-specific TCRs that had been generated with the MIRA antigen-specificity platform. Breadth meant the fraction of unique TCRs that were SARS-CoV-2-associated, whereas depth meant the fraction of total T cells that were SARS-CoV-2-associated. Each spike-specific TCR was assigned to its reactive spike region and to a CD4 or CD8 class using the MIRA data. Log10-transformed breadth and depth values were compared by one-way ANOVA with Sidak's multiple comparisons tests. The immuneACCESS repertoire file appears here via TCRdb, limited to in-frame rearrangements. These files lack a portion of the clones; in checked studies, under half of the deficit traces to unresolved V genes, and the cause of the others is not known. V and J calls and clone size are copied from that table; D and trimming were computed from the DNA. Within this sample are 100,000 to 150,000 clones, with 90% to 95% of them counted one time only. The ten largest clonotypes hold over 2.5% of the sample.

The data were obtained in a study of T cell responses to AZD1222 COVID-19 vaccine (dated by TCRdb to the early 2020s). Some background on the complete study: Because spike-specific TCR depth and breadth did not differ between the two schedules, AZD1222 recipients who got a second dose at roughly 4 weeks were pooled with those who got a second dose at roughly 12 weeks. A total of approximately 230 trial participants underwent TCR sequencing, of whom approximately 210 received two doses of AZD1222 and some 25 received two doses of the MenACWY control vaccine. Trial participants were enrolled into age subgroups of 18-55, 56-69 and 70-plus years, which contained 148, 28 and 57 TCR-sequenced participants, respectively. Study-wide findings and limitations: The whole spike protein was spanned by vaccine-associated CD4 TCRs, and dominant responses were seen in regions 160-218 and 743-854. Only a handful of AZD1222 recipients were SARS-CoV-2 seropositive at baseline, limiting conclusions about previously exposed vaccinees. No day 14 peak-response samples were available, so repertoires were characterized only after the peak T cell response. Reportedly, close to half of the unique spike-specific TCRs recognized epitopes lying outside the regions that are mutated in the B.1.351 and B.1.1.7 variants. Most participants were white British and females outnumbered males, and the authors suggested that clonal diversity may have been underestimated. A significant rise in spike-specific TCR breadth and depth was observed after two AZD1222 doses relative to day 0 and relative to MenACWY recipients. The 56-69-year group was small, and its depth increase did not reach significance, likely because of low power.

The sample's time point label is to be understood as: baseline before first vaccination. The vaccinee samples were drawn from two UK trials, COV001 and COV002, one of which was a single-blind randomized controlled phase 2/3 trial testing AZD1222 (ChAdOx1 nCoV-19) in healthy adults. For TCRbeta chain sequencing, PBMC samples were collected from trial participants at day 0 and at day 28 after the second dose. Germline trimming: 1 base from V, 6 bases from J; junction bases outside gene matches: 9. The CDR3 sequence holds 17 residues, the cysteine and phenylalanine included. This entry keeps only the CDR3 DNA: 51 bases, framed from base 1. Looking up the germline V gene (reference sequence) yields CDR1 PRHDT and CDR2 FYEKMQ.

In this chain, TRBV13 is recombined with TRBJ1-2; 12 central bases correspond to TRBD1. This receptor was identified in an adult in good health. The starting material was peripheral blood, obtained on day 0 of AZD1222 vaccination. The nucleotide sequence reads TGTGCCAGCAGCTTAGTTTTCATGGGACAGGGGGCAGATGGCTACACCTTC. Its product reads: CASSLVFMGQGADGYTF.